One and the same sample provided the 7 T cell receptor beta chains below, sequenced in a study of monozygotic twins with inflammatory bowel disease. TCRdb re-called the 5' RACE reads; one entry per CDR3 protein, DNA not given. This table lists some 200,000 distinct CDR3 sequences. Source material: blood. These receptors were obtained from a human donor with ulcerative colitis or Crohn's disease, or a healthy co-twin of an affected twin (not recorded which).

V usage is TRBV11-2 and J usage is TRBJ1-6; TCRdb names TRBD1, which stays unverified in the absence of DNA. CDR3 length: 18 residues. CDR1 is SGHAT and CDR2 is FQNNGV in the germline V gene. The CDR3 loop is CASSLDGGRGDRNSPLHF. The entire variable domain, with the rest obtained from reference TRBV11-2 and TRBJ1-6, is as follows: EAGVAQSPRYKIIEKRQSVAFWCNPISGHATLYWYQQILGQGPKLLIQFQNNGVVDDSQLPKDRFSAERLKGVDSTLKIQPAKLEDSAVYLCASSLDGGRGDRNSPLHFGNGTRLTVT.

V usage is TRBV5-1 and J usage is TRBJ2-7; lacking DNA, the TRBD2 call made by TCRdb goes unchecked. CDR1 and CDR2 from the germline V gene are SGHRS and YFSETQ. The CDR3 totals 16 residues. CDR3 residues: CASSSLAGGNSYEQYF. Using reference TRBV5-1 and TRBJ2-7 for the parts outside the CDR3, the full variable domain is KAGVTQTPRYLIKTRGQQVTLSCSPISGHRSVSWYQQTPGQGLQFLFEYFSETQRNKGNFPGRFSGRQFSNSRSEMNVSTLELGDSALYLCASSSLAGGNSYEQYFGPGTRLTVT.

The chain links TRBV2 to TRBJ1-2. The CDR3 length is 12 residues. Looked up from germline, CDR1 is SNHLY and CDR2 is FYNNEI. CDR3 residues: CASSEMADGYTF.

The rearrangement joins TRBV30 to TRBJ1-5. The CDR3 totals 12 residues. Germline assignment: CDR1 GTSNPN and CDR2 SVGIG (reference sequence). This CDR3 reads CAWSPKDQPQHF.

The chain combines TRBV11-2 with TRBJ2-3; TCRdb indicates TRBD1, and absent DNA this call remains unverified. CDR3 length: 19 amino acids. Germline CDR1 reads SGHAT; CDR2 reads FQNNGV. CDR3 sequence reads: CASSLGYRIHQNLPDTQYF.

The J gene is TRBJ2-7, the V gene TRBV11-2; TCRdb names TRBD2, which stays unverified in the absence of DNA. The CDR3 is 17 residues long. Germline lookup yields CDR1 SGHAT and CDR2 FQNNGV. The CDR3 sequence: CASSSSGGARSIDEQYF.

The V and J genes are TRBV9 and TRBJ2-1; there is no DNA to check the TCRdb D call of TRBD1. Germline V gene lookup returns CDR1 SGDLS and CDR2 YYNGEE. The CDR3 is 17 residues long. This chain's CDR3 is CASSVAGVVRGYNEQFF.